The 5 T cell receptor beta chains given below trace back to one sample, sequenced in a study of blood T cell repertoires in COVID-19 (dated by TCRdb to the early 2020s). The library was made by the immunoSEQ multiplex PCR assay. TCRdb took over this immuneACCESS table, retaining in-frame rearrangements with V and J assigned. Such tables are incomplete; in checked studies, under half of the missing clones stem from an unresolved V gene, and the remainder is unexplained. The sample table shows approximately 63,000 clones, and about 70% are seen once. Clones ranked in the top ten supply about 50% of the sample. The specimen sequenced was peripheral blood. Receptors originate from a woman aged 80 or older with acute or convalescent COVID-19.

This clone was observed many times. The chain links TRBV6-5 to TRBJ2-7; 7 bases line up with TRBD1. The length of the CDR3 is 14 residues. CDR1 is MNHEY and CDR2 is SVGAGI in the germline V gene. The ends lost 2 bases at V and 3 bases at J; junction bases unmatched: 4. The CDR3 loop is CASSYGPGGYEQYF. The CDR3 bases are TGTGCCAGCAGTTACGGTCCAGGGGGCTACGAGCAGTACTTC.

The gene calls are TRBV19 and TRBJ1-1; D gene unclear. V was clipped by 4 bases and J by 5 bases, with 14 bases between them. This CDR3 is 14 amino acids long. Germline assignment: CDR1 LNHDA and CDR2 SQIVND (reference sequence). The CDR3, as DNA: TGTGCCAGTAGTAAAAGGGAGAGGAGGACTGAAGCTTTCTTT. Its protein is CASSKRERRTEAFF.

CDR3 region: CASQVIGRNTEAFF. The CDR3 coding sequence is TGTGCCAGCCAGGTGATTGGGAGGAACACTGAAGCTTTCTTT. The V gene is TRBV6-6, the J gene TRBJ1-1; no firm D call. Between the trimmed V and J ends, which lost 8 bases and 1 base, there was a span of 14 bases. Germline assignment: CDR1 MNHNY and CDR2 SVGAGI (reference sequence). This CDR3 has 14 residues.

This chain connects TRBV28 to TRBJ2-2; 9 bases are shared with TRBD1. Germline trimming cut 5 bases from V and 6 bases from J; bases unmatched to any gene: 10. The CDR3 has 16 amino acids. CDR1 is MDHEN and CDR2 is SYDVKM in the germline V gene. The DNA for the CDR3 is TGTGCCAGCAGTCCAGGCCGGGACAGGGAGTCCGGGGAGCTGTTTTTT. It is translated as CASSPGRDRESGELFF.

This chain joins TRBV11-2 and TRBJ2-7, with D possibly TRBD2 on 6 matching bases. Trimming shortened V by 5 bases and J by 7 bases, and 12 bases separated the two germline ends. Germline CDR1 is SGHAT and CDR2 is FQNNGV. The CDR3 runs 12 residues. CDR3 nucleotide sequence: TGTGCCAGCAGCCCTCTAGCGTCGGAGCAGTACTTC. This sequence encodes CASSPLASEQYF.